This T cell receptor (beta chain) was sequenced for a study of cytomegalovirus exposure and HLA in healthy donors. The study ran its PCR with 60 Vbeta and 13 Jbeta primers. Only in-frame clones appear in the TCRdb table, and some are missing; sequencing was by immunoSEQ multiplex PCR. This sample has approximately 89,000 clones, with around four fifths found just once. This CDR3 has 14 amino acids. In germline, CDR1 is SGHVS, CDR2 FQNEAQ. Trimming cost V 9 bases and J 7 bases; bases outside gene matches: 9. J is TRBJ2-3 and V is TRBV7-8; 11 bases fit TRBD1. The receptor was isolated from a man in his thirties or forties in good health and CMV-seropositive. The sample was PBMCs. The CDR3 DNA reads as TGTGCCAGTACCCCGGGACAGGGGGTGCATACGCAGTATTTT. As protein: CASTPGQGVHTQYF.